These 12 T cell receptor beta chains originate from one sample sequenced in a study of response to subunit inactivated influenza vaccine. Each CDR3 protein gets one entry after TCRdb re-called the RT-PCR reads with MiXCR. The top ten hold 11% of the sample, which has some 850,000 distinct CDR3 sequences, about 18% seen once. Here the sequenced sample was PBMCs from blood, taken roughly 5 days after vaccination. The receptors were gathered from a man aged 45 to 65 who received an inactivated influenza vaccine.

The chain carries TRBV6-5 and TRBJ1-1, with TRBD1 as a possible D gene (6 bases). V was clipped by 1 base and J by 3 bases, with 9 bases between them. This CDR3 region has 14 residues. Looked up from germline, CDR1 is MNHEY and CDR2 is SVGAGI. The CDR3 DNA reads TGTGCCAGCAGTTACTGGTCAGGGGACACTGAAGCTTTCTTT. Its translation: CASSYWSGDTEAFF.

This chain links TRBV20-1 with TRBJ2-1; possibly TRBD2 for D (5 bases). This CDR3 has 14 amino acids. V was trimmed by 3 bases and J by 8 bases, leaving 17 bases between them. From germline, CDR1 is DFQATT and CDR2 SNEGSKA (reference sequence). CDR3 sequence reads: CSASLLPRGDEQFF. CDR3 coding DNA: TGCAGTGCTAGTCTCCTACCCCGGGGTGATGAGCAGTTCTTC.

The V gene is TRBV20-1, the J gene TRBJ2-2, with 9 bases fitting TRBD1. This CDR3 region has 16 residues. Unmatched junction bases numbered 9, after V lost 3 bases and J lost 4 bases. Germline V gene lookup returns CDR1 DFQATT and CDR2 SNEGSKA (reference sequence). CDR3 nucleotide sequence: TGCAGTGCTAGGGATTTCGGGACAGGGCCCACCGGGGAGCTGTTTTTT. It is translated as CSARDFGTGPTGELFF.

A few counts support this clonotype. CDR3 DNA: TGTGCCAGCACCGAATCGGGACCGCCTAATGAGCAGTTCTTC. Its protein product is CASTESGPPNEQFF. This rearrangement joins TRBV28 to TRBJ2-1; D tentatively reads TRBD1 or TRBD2 (5 bases each). Trimming left V 7 bases short and J 7 bases short, with 17 bases between. Germline CDR1 reads MDHEN; CDR2 reads SYDVKM. The CDR3 extends over 14 amino acids.

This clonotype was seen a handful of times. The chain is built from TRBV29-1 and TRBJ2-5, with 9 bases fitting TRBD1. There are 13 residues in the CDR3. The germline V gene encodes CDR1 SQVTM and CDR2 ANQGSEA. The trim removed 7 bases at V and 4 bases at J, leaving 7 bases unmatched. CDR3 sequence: CSADRGVGETQYF. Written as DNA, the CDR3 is TGCAGCGCGGACAGGGGAGTAGGAGAGACCCAGTACTTC. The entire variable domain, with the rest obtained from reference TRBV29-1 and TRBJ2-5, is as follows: SAVISQKPSRDICQRGTSLTIQCQVDSQVTMMFWYRQQPGQSLTLIATANQGSEATYESGFVIDKFPISRPNLTFSTLTVSNMSPEDSSIYLCSADRGVGETQYFGPGTRLLVL.

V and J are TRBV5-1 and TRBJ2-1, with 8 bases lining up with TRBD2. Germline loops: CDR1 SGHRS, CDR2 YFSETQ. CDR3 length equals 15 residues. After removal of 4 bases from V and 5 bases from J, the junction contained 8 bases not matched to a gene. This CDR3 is CASSGTTGGHNEQFF. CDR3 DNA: TGCGCCAGCAGCGGGACTACGGGGGGGCACAATGAGCAGTTCTTC.

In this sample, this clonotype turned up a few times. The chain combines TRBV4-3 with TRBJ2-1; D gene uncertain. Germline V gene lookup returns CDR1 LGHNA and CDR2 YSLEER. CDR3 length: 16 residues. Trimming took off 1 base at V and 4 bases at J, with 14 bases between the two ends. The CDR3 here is CASSQGGVRAYNEQFF. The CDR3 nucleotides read TGCGCCAGCAGCCAAGGTGGGGTCCGCGCATACAATGAGCAGTTCTTC.

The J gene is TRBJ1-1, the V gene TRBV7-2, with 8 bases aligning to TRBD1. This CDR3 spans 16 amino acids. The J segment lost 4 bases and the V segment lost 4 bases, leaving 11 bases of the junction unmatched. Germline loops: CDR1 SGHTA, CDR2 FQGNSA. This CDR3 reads CASSSRPRGRSTEAFF. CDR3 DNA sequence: TGTGCCAGCAGCTCCCGACCCAGGGGGCGAAGCACTGAAGCTTTCTTT.

As DNA, the CDR3 is TGTGCCAGCAGCGTAGCTGGAGGGACAGGGAGGCAGTACGAGCAGTACTTC. Its protein is CASSVAGGTGRQYEQYF. The chain has TRBV9 and TRBJ2-7, with 9 bases that match TRBD1. J was trimmed by 4 bases and V by 0 bases; bases with no gene match: 11. The CDR3 runs to 17 residues. The germline V gene has CDR1 SGDLS and CDR2 YYNGEE. Complete variable domain (other parts from reference TRBV9 and TRBJ2-7): DSGVTQTPKHLITATGQRVTLRCSPRSGDLSVYWYQQSLDQGLQFLIQYYNGEERAKGNILERFSAQQFPDLHSELNLSSLELGDSALYFCASSVAGGTGRQYEQYFGPGTRLTVT.

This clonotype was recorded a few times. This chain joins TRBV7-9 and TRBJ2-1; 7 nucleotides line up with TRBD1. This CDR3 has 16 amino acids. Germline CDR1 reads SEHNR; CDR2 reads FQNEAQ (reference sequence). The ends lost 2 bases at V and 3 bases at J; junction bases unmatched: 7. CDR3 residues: CASSLRDSNIYNEQFF. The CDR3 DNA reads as TGTGCCAGCAGCTTACGGGACAGCAACATCTACAATGAGCAGTTCTTC.

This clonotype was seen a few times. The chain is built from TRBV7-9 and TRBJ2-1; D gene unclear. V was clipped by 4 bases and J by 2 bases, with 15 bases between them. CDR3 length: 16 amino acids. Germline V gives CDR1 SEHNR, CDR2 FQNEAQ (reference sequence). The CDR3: CASSSYSGGPYNEQFF. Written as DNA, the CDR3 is TGTGCCAGCAGCTCCTATTCGGGCGGACCCTACAATGAGCAGTTCTTC.

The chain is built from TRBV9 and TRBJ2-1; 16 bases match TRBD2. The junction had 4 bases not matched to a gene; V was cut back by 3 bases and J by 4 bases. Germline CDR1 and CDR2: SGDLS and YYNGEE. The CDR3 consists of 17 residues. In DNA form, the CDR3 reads TGTGCCAGCAGCGAGGGACTAGCGGGAGGGCCGTACAATGAGCAGTTCTTC. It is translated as CASSEGLAGGPYNEQFF.